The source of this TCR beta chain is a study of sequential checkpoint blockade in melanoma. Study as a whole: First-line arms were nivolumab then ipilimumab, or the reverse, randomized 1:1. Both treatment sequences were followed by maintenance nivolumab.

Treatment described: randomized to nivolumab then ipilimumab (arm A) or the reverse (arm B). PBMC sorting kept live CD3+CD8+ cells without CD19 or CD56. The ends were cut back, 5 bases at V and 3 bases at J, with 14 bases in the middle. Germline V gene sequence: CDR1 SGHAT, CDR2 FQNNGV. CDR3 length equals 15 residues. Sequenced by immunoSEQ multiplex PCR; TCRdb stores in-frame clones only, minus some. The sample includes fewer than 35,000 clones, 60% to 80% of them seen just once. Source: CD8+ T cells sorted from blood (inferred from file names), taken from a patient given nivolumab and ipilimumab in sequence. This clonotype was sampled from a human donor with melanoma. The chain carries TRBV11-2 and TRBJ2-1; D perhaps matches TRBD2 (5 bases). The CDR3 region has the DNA TGTGCCAGCAGCGCCACGGGAACAAGCTACAATGAGCAGTTCTTC. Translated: CASSATGTSYNEQFF.